This TCR beta chain was identified in a study of type 1 regulatory T cells. In the study overall: This in vitro CD4 product, T-allo10, is enriched for Tr1 cells and alloantigen-specific.

One entry per CDR3 protein results from TCRdb running MiXCR on the reads. The table shows 80,000 to 100,000 distinct CDR3 sequences, with 31% occurring only once. With V trimmed by 1 base and J by 4 bases, 3 bases remained unmatched. The germline CDR1 and CDR2 sequences are SGHTA and FQGNSA. The CDR3 covers 15 residues. This TCR derives from a human donor in good health. The J gene is TRBJ2-2, the V gene TRBV7-2; TRBD2 matches at 7 bases. Sequenced sample: CD4+ T cells, either the whole sample or a sorted fraction (not recorded which). CDR3 in DNA: TGTGCCAGCAGCTTAGGCCTAGCGGTCACCGGGGAGCTGTTTTTT. The encoded protein is CASSLGLAVTGELFF.